The 24 T cell receptor beta chains below all came from one sample that was sequenced in a study of response to subunit inactivated influenza vaccine. TCRdb reprocessed the RT-PCR reads via MiXCR and lists one record per CDR3 protein. The data hold roughly 290,000 distinct CDR3 sequences, with 21% observed a single time. Source: PBMCs from blood, taken about 20 months after vaccination. These receptors came from a man aged 50 to 69 who received an inactivated influenza vaccine.

The V and J genes are TRBV4-3 and TRBJ2-2; D is unclear. The V gene lost 0 bases and the J gene lost 2 bases, with 7 bases spanning the gap. Germline-derived CDR1 and CDR2 are LGHNA and YSLEER. The CDR3 length is 15 residues. The chain's CDR3 is CASSQDLKNTGELFF. For the CDR3, the DNA is TGCGCCAGCAGCCAAGATCTAAAAAACACCGGGGAGCTGTTTTTT.

This clonotype was seen only a few times. DNA for the CDR3: TGTGCCAGCAGTTACTCGGCAGGGTCCAATCAGCCCCAGCATTTT. This translates into CASSYSAGSNQPQHF. The genes are TRBV6-5 and TRBJ1-5; D possibly corresponds to TRBD1 (5 bases). Germline loops: CDR1 MNHEY, CDR2 SVGAGI. V dropped 0 bases and J dropped 3 bases, with 9 bases sitting between them. The CDR3 consists of 15 residues.

J is TRBJ1-1 and V is TRBV7-6; no clear D. This CDR3 comprises 18 residues. Trimming took off 5 bases at V and 3 bases at J, with 25 bases between the two ends. CDR1 is SGHVS and CDR2 is FNYEAQ in the germline V gene. The CDR3 DNA sequence: TGTGCCAGCAGCCCCCCCAGGAATGTTCCTGATTTTTACACTGAAGCTTTCTTT. Translation gives CASSPPRNVPDFYTEAFF.

The rearrangement uses TRBV18 and TRBJ2-1, with D tentatively TRBD2 (6 bases). V was clipped by 1 base and J by 5 bases, with 12 bases between them. Germline CDR1 and CDR2: KGHSH and LQKENI. This CDR3 is built from 15 residues. The DNA of the CDR3 is TGTGCCAGCTCACCACTTCTTGTAGCGGACAATGAGCAGTTCTTC. It translates to CASSPLLVADNEQFF. The entire variable domain, with the rest obtained from reference TRBV18 and TRBJ2-1, is as follows: NAGVMQNPRHLVRRRGQEARLRCSPMKGHSHVYWYRQLPEEGLKFMVYLQKENIIDESGMPKERFSAEFPKEGPSILRIQQVVRGDSAAYFCASSPLLVADNEQFFGPGTRLTVL.

The CDR3 reads CRSQGDGSPLHF. DNA for the CDR3: TGCAGGTCACAGGGGGACGGTTCACCCCTCCACTTT. The J gene is TRBJ1-6, the V gene TRBV20-1; 8 positions match TRBD1. This CDR3 spans 12 amino acids. CDR1 and CDR2 (germline): DFQATT, SNEGSKA (reference sequence).

This sequence joins TRBV7-2 and TRBJ2-7, with 9 positions matching TRBD1. There are 16 residues in the CDR3. With 1 base clipped from V and 2 bases from J, the junction kept 6 bases outside the gene matches. CDR1 and CDR2 from the germline V gene are SGHTA and FQGNSA. CDR3 protein: CASSLDVRQGAYEQYF. The CDR3 region has the DNA TGTGCCAGCAGCTTAGATGTGCGACAGGGGGCCTACGAGCAGTACTTC.

The V call is TRBV7-6, the J call TRBJ1-6; D perhaps matches TRBD1 (5 bases). The germline gives CDR1 SGHVS, CDR2 FNYEAQ. The CDR3 extends over 14 amino acids. Trimming removed 5 bases from V and 7 bases from J, with 12 bases in between. This chain's CDR3 is CASSLGPRNSPLHF. DNA for the CDR3: TGTGCCAGCAGCCTGGGGCCCAGGAATTCACCCCTCCACTTT.

This clonotype was detected ten times or more. V gene TRBV21-1 combines with J gene TRBJ1-2; TRBD1 reflects the table's D call only, with no check against the DNA. TRBV21-1 is reported as a pseudogene. The CDR3 is 16 amino acids. The CDR3 DNA follows: TGTGCCAGCAGCAAAAAAAGGGGGGATCTCGACTATGGCTACACCTTC. This codes for CASSKKRGDLDYGYTF.

V usage is TRBV4-3 and J usage is TRBJ1-2; a weak D match, TRBD1 (5 bases). The V end lost 1 base, the J end lost 4 bases, and 19 bases lay between the germline ends. The length of the CDR3 is 17 residues. Per the germline V gene, CDR1 is LGHNA and CDR2 is YSLEER. Written as DNA, the CDR3 is TGCGCCAGCAGCCAAGGGCAGGGCGAACCATCCTTCTATGGCTACACCTTC. Translation: CASSQGQGEPSFYGYTF.

J is TRBJ1-1 and V is TRBV20-1; D is perhaps TRBD1 (6 bases). CDR3 length equals 14 residues. V dropped 1 base and J dropped 1 base, with 10 bases sitting between them. Germline-derived CDR1 and CDR2 are DFQATT and SNEGSKA (reference sequence). The CDR3 nucleotides are TGCAGTGCTAGAGCAGGGGCCTCGAACACTGAAGCTTTCTTT. Its translation: CSARAGASNTEAFF.

This clonotype was recorded at least ten times. J is TRBJ1-5 and V is TRBV15; D gene unclear. The CDR3 runs to 12 residues. Germline lookup yields CDR1 LNHNV and CDR2 YYDKDF (reference sequence). The V end lost 8 bases, the J end lost 5 bases, and 10 bases lay between the germline ends. CDR3 in DNA: TGTGCCACCCAGTCAGATGATCAGCCCCAGCATTTT. The encoded protein is CATQSDDQPQHF. The full variable domain, its missing parts supplied by reference TRBV15 and TRBJ1-5, is DAMVIQNPRYQVTQFGKPVTLSCSQTLNHNVMYWYQQKSSQAPKLLFHYYDKDFNNEADTPDNFQSRRPNTSFCFLDIRSPGLGDTAMYLCATQSDDQPQHFGDGTRLSIL.

This clonotype was seen a handful of times. The chain couples TRBV4-3 to TRBJ2-1; D remains ambiguous. This CDR3 contains 15 residues. Trimming pared 0 bases from V and 2 bases from J, leaving 8 bases between. Germline assignment: CDR1 LGHNA and CDR2 YSLEER. CDR3 bases: TGCGCCAGCAGCCAAGATGGTCAGGCCTACAATGAGCAGTTCTTC. It specifies CASSQDGQAYNEQFF.

The gene calls are TRBV7-2 and TRBJ1-2, with 9 bases aligning to TRBD1. V trimming: 3 bases; J trimming: 6 bases; junction bases outside the gene matches: 2. The CDR3 runs to 13 residues. Germline loops: CDR1 SGHTA, CDR2 FQGNSA. DNA of the CDR3: TGTGCCAGCAGCTTCGGACAGGGGCATGGCTACACCTTC. Its translation is CASSFGQGHGYTF.

This clonotype was observed a few times. The chain is built from TRBV14 and TRBJ1-2; D unresolved. This CDR3 spans 15 amino acids. Trimming took off 4 bases at V and 4 bases at J, with 16 bases between the two ends. Germline values: CDR1 SGHDN, CDR2 FVKESK. The CDR3 loop is CASSPIGIDLYGYTF. The CDR3 DNA is TGTGCCAGCAGCCCCATCGGCATCGACCTCTATGGCTACACCTTC.

The chain joins TRBV27 to TRBJ1-2; no clear D gene. Looked up from germline, CDR1 is MNHEY and CDR2 is SMNVEV (reference sequence). The CDR3 totals 13 residues. V dropped 11 bases and J dropped 4 bases, with 17 bases sitting between them. CDR3 sequence: CASQVREGYGYTF. The CDR3 DNA follows: TGTGCCTCCCAAGTGAGGGAGGGCTATGGCTACACCTTC.

The V call is TRBV29-1, the J call TRBJ2-1; 8 nucleotides match TRBD2. The CDR3 length is 14 residues. The V gene's germline CDR1 is SQVTM and CDR2 ANQGSEA. Germline trimming cut 4 bases from V and 8 bases from J; bases unmatched to any gene: 10. CDR3 DNA: TGCAGCGTTGGCAGCGGGGGCCTCCGGGATGAGCAGTTCTTC. Translation: CSVGSGGLRDEQFF.

The V and J genes are TRBV29-1 and TRBJ1-1, with TRBD1 identical over 10 bases. This CDR3 has 14 amino acids. Germline assignment: CDR1 SQVTM and CDR2 ANQGSEA. With V trimmed by 4 bases and J by 6 bases, 8 bases remained unmatched. CDR3 in amino acids: CSVGTGGAGSEAFF. In DNA form, the CDR3 reads TGCAGCGTTGGGACAGGGGGAGCGGGCTCTGAAGCTTTCTTT.

This clonotype was counted ten times or more. The chain carries TRBV12-3 or TRBV12-4 and TRBJ1-4; TRBD1 aligns across 7 bases. Unmatched junction bases numbered 2, after V lost 5 bases and J lost 2 bases. The CDR3 runs to 14 residues. CDR3 loop: CASSDRATNEKLFF. In nucleotides, the CDR3 is TGTGCCAGCAGTGACAGGGCTACTAATGAAAAACTGTTTTTT.

This clonotype was found many times. This rearrangement joins TRBV5-1 to TRBJ1-4; D is uncertain. Trimming shortened V by 0 bases and J by 0 bases, and 9 bases separated the two germline ends. CDR1 SGHRS and CDR2 YFSETQ come from the germline V gene. This CDR3 contains 16 residues. The CDR3 region has the DNA TGCGCCAGCAGCTTGGGGTCAGTCTCAACTAATGAAAAACTGTTTTTT. This gives the protein CASSLGSVSTNEKLFF.

This clonotype has more than one count but fewer than ten. The chain has TRBV18 and TRBJ2-7, with 10 bases fitting TRBD1. V shed 4 bases, J shed 0 bases, and the junction held 6 bases outside the gene matches. The length of the CDR3 is 16 residues. Germline V gene sequence: CDR1 KGHSH, CDR2 LQKENI. CDR3 coding DNA: TGTGCCAGCTCACTACCGGGACAGGGGCCCTCCTACGAGCAGTACTTC. Its protein product is CASSLPGQGPSYEQYF.

This clonotype occurred many times. The gene calls are TRBV4-3 and TRBJ1-6; weak D call: TRBD1 (6 bases). CDR3 length: 15 amino acids. The V gene's germline CDR1 is LGHNA and CDR2 YSLEER. The V end lost 0 bases, the J end lost 5 bases, and 8 bases lay between the germline ends. The CDR3 DNA is TGCGCCAGCAGCCAAGAACAGGGAAATAATTCACCCCTCCACTTT. Its protein is CASSQEQGNNSPLHF.

This clonotype turned up a few times. The chain carries TRBV3-1 and TRBJ1-2; D is unclear. Trimming removed 3 bases at V and 4 bases at J, with 6 bases between. Germline CDR1 LGHDT, CDR2 YNNKEL (reference sequence). CDR3 length equals 12 residues. CDR3 sequence: CASSHRLYGYTF. CDR3 coding DNA: TGTGCCAGCAGCCACCGGCTCTATGGCTACACCTTC.

The chain links TRBV30 to TRBJ2-1; D ambiguous. Per germline, CDR1 GTSNPN and CDR2 SVGIG (reference sequence). V was shortened by 0 bases and J by 0 bases, with 12 bases between the two germline ends. The CDR3 is made up of 16 amino acids. CDR3 residues: CAWSVSRQSSYNEQFF. CDR3 nucleotide sequence: TGTGCCTGGAGTGTAAGCCGCCAGAGCTCCTACAATGAGCAGTTCTTC.

This clonotype has a single count. The gene calls are TRBV7-9 and TRBJ2-7, with D unclear. Trimming cost V 1 base and J 3 bases, with 10 bases left between them. The CDR3 is 14 amino acids. Per the germline V gene, CDR1 is SEHNR and CDR2 is FQNEAQ (reference sequence). In nucleotides, the CDR3 is TGTGCCAGCAGCTTAGAGACCCCGGTCTACGAGCAGTACTTC. Its protein product is CASSLETPVYEQYF.